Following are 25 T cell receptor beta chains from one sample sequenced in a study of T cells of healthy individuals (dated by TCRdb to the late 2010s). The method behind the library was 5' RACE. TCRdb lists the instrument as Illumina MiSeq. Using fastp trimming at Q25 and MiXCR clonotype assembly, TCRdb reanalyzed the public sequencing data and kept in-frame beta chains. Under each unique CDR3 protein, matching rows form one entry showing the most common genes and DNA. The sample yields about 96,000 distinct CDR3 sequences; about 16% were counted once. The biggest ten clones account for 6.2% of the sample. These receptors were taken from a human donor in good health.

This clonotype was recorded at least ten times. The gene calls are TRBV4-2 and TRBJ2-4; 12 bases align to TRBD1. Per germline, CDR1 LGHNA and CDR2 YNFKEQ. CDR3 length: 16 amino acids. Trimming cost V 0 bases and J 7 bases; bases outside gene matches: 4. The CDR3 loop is CASSQDGTGGRNIQYF. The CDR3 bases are TGTGCCAGCAGCCAAGATGGGACAGGGGGCAGGAACATTCAGTACTTC.

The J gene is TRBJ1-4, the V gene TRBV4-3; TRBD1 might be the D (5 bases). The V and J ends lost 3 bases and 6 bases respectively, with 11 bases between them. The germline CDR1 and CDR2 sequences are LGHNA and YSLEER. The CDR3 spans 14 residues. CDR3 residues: CASSHQQVDEKLFF. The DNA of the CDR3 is TGCGCCAGCAGCCATCAACAGGTTGATGAAAAACTGTTTTTT.

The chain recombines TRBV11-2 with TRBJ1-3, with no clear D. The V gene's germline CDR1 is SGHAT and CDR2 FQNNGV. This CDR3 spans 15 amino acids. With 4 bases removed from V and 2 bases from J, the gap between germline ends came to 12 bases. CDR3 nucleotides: TGTGCCAGCAGCTATCCAGCCAACCCTGGAAACACCATATATTTT. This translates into CASSYPANPGNTIYF.

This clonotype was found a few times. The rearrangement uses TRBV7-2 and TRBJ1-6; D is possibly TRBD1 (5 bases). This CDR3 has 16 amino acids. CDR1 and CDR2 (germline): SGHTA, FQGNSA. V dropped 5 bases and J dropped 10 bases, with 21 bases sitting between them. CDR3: CASSRAGVGEVSPLHF. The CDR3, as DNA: TGTGCCAGCAGCCGAGCTGGTGTGGGGGAAGTATCACCCCTCCACTTT.

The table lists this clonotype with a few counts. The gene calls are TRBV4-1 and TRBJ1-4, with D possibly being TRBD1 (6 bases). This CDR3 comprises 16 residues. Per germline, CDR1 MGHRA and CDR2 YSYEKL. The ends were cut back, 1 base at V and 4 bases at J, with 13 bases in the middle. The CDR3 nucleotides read TGCGCCAGCAGCCAAGGACCCGACAGGAGTAATGAAAAACTGTTTTTT. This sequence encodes CASSQGPDRSNEKLFF.

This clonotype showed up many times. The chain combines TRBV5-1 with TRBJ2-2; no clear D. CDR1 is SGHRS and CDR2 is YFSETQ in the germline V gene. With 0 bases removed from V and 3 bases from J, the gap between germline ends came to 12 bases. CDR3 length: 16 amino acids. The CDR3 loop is CASSLGVVTDTGELFF. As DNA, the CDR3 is TGCGCCAGCAGCTTGGGGGTCGTCACCGACACCGGGGAGCTGTTTTTT.

DNA of the CDR3: TGTGCCAGCAGCCCCGGGGGAGGAACTTACGAGCAGTACTTC. Its protein is CASSPGGGTYEQYF. The V gene is TRBV7-8, the J gene TRBJ2-7; tentative D call: TRBD2 (6 bases). CDR3 length equals 14 residues. Trimming pared 5 bases from V and 4 bases from J, leaving 15 bases between. CDR1 and CDR2 (germline): SGHVS, FQNEAQ.

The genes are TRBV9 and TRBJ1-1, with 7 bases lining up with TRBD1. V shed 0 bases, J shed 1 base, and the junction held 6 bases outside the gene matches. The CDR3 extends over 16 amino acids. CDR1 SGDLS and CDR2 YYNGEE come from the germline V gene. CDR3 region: CASSVGRGTENTEAFF. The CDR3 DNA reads TGTGCCAGCAGCGTAGGGCGAGGGACAGAGAACACTGAAGCTTTCTTT.

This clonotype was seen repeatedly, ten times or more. The CDR3 region has the DNA TGTGCCAGCAGCCAATCAGCAGGGCAGGGTCAGCCCCAGCATTTT. Translating it yields CASSQSAGQGQPQHF. This chain links TRBV3-1 with TRBJ1-5; possibly TRBD1 for D (5 bases). This CDR3 has 15 amino acids. In germline, CDR1 is LGHDT, CDR2 YNNKEL (reference sequence). Trimming shortened V by 2 bases and J by 6 bases, and 14 bases separated the two germline ends. Full variable domain (remainder filled in from reference TRBV3-1 and TRBJ1-5): DTAVSQTPKYLVTQMGNDKSIKCEQNLGHDTMYWYKQDSKKFLKIMFSYNNKELIINETVPNRFSPKSPDKAHLNLHINSLELGDSAVYFCASSQSAGQGQPQHFGDGTRLSIL.

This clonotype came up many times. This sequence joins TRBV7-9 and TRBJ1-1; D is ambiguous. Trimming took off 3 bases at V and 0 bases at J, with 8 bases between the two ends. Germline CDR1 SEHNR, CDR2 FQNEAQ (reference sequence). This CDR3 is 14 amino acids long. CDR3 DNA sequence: TGTGCCAGCAGCTTGGGCGGAATGAACACTGAAGCTTTCTTT. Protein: CASSLGGMNTEAFF.

CDR3 residues: CASSAPTGYYEQYF. Written as DNA, the CDR3 is TGTGCCAGCAGCGCCCCGACAGGCTATTACGAGCAGTACTTC. The chain uses TRBV7-8 and TRBJ2-7, with D possibly being TRBD1 (6 bases). In germline, CDR1 is SGHVS, CDR2 FQNEAQ. Trimming removed 5 bases at V and 4 bases at J, with 15 bases between. This CDR3 region has 14 residues.

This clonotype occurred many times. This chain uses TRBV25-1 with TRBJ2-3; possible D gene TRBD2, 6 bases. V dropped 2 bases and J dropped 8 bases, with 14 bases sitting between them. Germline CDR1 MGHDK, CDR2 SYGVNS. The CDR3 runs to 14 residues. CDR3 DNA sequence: TGTGCCAGCAGTGAACGGGGGAGTAGTAGTACGCAGTATTTT. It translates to CASSERGSSSTQYF.

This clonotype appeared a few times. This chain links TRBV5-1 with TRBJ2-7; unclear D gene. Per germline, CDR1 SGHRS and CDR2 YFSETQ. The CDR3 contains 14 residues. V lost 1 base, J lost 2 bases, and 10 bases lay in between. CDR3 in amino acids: CASSLPERPYEQYF. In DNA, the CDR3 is TGCGCCAGCAGCTTGCCTGAGCGACCCTACGAGCAGTACTTC.

For the CDR3, the DNA is TGTGCCAGCAGTTTAGTCGGCCCCAGAAAGTACTTC. It yields the protein CASSLVGPRKYF. The V and J genes are TRBV12-3 or TRBV12-4 and TRBJ2-7; D remains unclear. Trimming cost V 1 base and J 11 bases, with 12 bases left between them. There are 12 residues in the CDR3.

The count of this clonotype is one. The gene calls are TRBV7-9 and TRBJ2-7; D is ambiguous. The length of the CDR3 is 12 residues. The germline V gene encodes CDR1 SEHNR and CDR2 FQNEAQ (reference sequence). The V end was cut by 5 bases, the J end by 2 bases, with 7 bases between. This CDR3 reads CASSGNAYEQYF. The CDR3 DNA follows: TGTGCCAGCAGCGGAAACGCCTACGAGCAGTACTTC.

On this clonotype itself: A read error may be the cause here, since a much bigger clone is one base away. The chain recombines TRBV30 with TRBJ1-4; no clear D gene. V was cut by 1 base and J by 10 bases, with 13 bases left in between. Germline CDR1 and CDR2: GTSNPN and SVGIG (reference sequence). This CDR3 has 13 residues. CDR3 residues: CAWSDANEGKLFF. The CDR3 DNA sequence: TGTGCCTGGAGTGACGCGAATGAGGGAAAACTGTTTTTT.

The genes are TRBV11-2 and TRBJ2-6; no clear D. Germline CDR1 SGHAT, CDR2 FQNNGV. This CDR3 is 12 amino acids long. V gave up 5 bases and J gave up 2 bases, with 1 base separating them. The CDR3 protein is CASSPGANVLTF. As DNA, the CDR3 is TGTGCCAGCAGCCCTGGGGCCAACGTCCTGACTTTC.

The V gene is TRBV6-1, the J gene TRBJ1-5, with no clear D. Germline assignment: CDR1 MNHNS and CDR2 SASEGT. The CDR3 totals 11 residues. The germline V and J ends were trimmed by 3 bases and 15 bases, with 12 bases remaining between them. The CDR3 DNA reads TGTGCCAGCAGTGATTTGGTCCGTTGGCATTTT. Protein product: CASSDLVRWHF.

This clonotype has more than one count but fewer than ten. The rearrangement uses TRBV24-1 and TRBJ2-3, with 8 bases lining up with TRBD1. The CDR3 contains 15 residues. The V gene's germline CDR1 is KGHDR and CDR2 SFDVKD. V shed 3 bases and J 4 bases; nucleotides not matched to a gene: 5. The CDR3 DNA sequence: TGTGCCACCAGTGATAGTGGACAGGGTGCAGATACGCAGTATTTT. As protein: CATSDSGQGADTQYF.

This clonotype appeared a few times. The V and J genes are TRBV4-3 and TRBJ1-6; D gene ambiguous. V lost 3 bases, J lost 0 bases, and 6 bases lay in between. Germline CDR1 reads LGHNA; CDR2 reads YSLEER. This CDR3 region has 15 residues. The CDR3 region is CASSQGSSYNSPLHF. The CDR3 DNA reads TGCGCCAGCAGCCAGGGGAGCTCCTATAATTCACCCCTCCACTTT.

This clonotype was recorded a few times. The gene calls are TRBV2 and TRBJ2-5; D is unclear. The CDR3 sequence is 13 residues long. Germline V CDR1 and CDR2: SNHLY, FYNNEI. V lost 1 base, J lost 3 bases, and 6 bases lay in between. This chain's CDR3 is CASSEGVKETQYF. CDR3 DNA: TGTGCCAGCAGTGAAGGTGTCAAAGAGACCCAGTACTTC.

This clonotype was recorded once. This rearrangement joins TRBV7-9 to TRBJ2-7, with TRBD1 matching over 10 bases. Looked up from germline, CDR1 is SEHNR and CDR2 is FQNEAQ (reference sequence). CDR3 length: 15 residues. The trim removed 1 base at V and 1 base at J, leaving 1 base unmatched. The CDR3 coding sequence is TGTGCCAGCAGCTTAGTGGGACAGGGGTCCTACGAGCAGTACTTC. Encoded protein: CASSLVGQGSYEQYF.

For the CDR3, the DNA is TGTGCCAGCAGCTTAAGTGGACAGCCTGCCTACGAGCAGTACTTC. Residues: CASSLSGQPAYEQYF. This rearrangement joins TRBV7-2 to TRBJ2-7, with a weak D call TRBD1 (6 bases). Trimming removed 2 bases at V and 2 bases at J, with 13 bases between. The V gene's germline CDR1 is SGHTA and CDR2 FQGNSA. The CDR3 spans 15 residues.

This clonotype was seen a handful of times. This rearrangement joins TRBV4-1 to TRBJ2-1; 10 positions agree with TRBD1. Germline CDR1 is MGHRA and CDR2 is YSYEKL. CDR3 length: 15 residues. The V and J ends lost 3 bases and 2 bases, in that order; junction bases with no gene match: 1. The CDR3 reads CASSHGTGAYNEQFF. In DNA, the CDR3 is TGCGCCAGCAGCCACGGGACAGGGGCCTACAATGAGCAGTTCTTC.

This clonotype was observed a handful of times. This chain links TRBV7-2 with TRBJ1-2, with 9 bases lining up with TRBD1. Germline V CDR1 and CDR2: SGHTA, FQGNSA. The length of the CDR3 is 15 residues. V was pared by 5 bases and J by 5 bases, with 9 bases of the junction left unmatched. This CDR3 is CASSPGQGRGYGYTF. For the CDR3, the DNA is TGTGCCAGCAGCCCGGGACAGGGAAGGGGGTATGGCTACACCTTC.